These 23 T cell receptor beta chains share one sample of origin, sequenced in a study of blood T cell repertoires in COVID-19 (dated by TCRdb to the early 2020s). The method behind the library was the immunoSEQ multiplex PCR assay. The table was pulled from immuneACCESS by TCRdb, which kept in-frame rearrangements only. Such tables lose some clones; where checked, under half of the loss comes from unresolved V genes, and the rest has no known cause. In this sample the table shows roughly 300,000 clones, roughly nine tenths of which occur a single time. The ten largest clones represent roughly 20% of the sample. The sample comprised PBMCs or T cells enriched from blood (not recorded which). The receptors were gathered from a woman aged 25 to 39 who had recovered from COVID-19.

The V call is TRBV7-2, the J call TRBJ2-3; a possible D gene is TRBD1 (5 bases). CDR3 size: 14 residues. In germline, CDR1 is SGHTA, CDR2 FQGNSA. Trimming pared 1 base from V and 3 bases from J, leaving 8 bases between. As DNA, the CDR3 is TGTGCCAGCAGCTTAGAATACAGGACAGATACGCAGTATTTT. It is translated as CASSLEYRTDTQYF.

This chain uses TRBV6-5 with TRBJ2-3, with 7 bases identical to TRBD2. V dropped 9 bases and J dropped 2; count of bases not matched to a gene: 5. CDR3 length: 13 residues. Germline CDR1 reads MNHEY; CDR2 reads SVGAGI. CDR3 protein: CASGLAATDTQYF. Written as DNA, the CDR3 is TGTGCCAGTGGGCTAGCGGCCACAGATACGCAGTATTTT.

The chain combines TRBV5-4 with TRBJ2-3, with 12 bases aligning to TRBD2. CDR1 and CDR2 (germline): SGHNT, YYREEE (reference sequence). The ends lost 2 bases at V and 6 bases at J; junction bases unmatched: 13. The CDR3 totals 18 residues. The CDR3 sequence is CASSLGLAGGVGTDTQYF. The CDR3 DNA reads as TGTGCCAGCAGCTTAGGTCTAGCGGGAGGGGTAGGGACGGATACGCAGTATTTT.

The rearrangement links TRBV4-1 to TRBJ1-6; D is ambiguous. Per the germline V gene, CDR1 is MGHRA and CDR2 is YSYEKL. The V end was cut by 1 base, the J end by 4 bases, with 11 bases between. The CDR3 covers 16 residues. Written as DNA, the CDR3 is TGCGCCAGCAGCCAAGGCCAGACGGGATATAATTCACCCCTCCACTTT. Translating gives CASSQGQTGYNSPLHF.

V gene TRBV30 combines with J gene TRBJ1-1, with a possible D match to TRBD1 (5 bases). The CDR3 is 14 residues long. Germline V gives CDR1 GTSNPN, CDR2 SVGIG (reference sequence). The germline V and J ends were trimmed by 4 bases and 3 bases, with 15 bases remaining between them. The DNA of the CDR3 is TGTGCCTGGACCCGACAGCTAGGGGACACTGAAGCTTTCTTT. Translated, it gives CAWTRQLGDTEAFF.

The V gene is TRBV12-5, the J gene TRBJ2-5, with TRBD2 matching over 7 bases. V lost 4 bases and J lost 6; bases outside the gene matches: 8. CDR3 length equals 14 residues. Per the germline V gene, CDR1 is LGHNT and CDR2 is FRNRAP. This CDR3 reads CASGSGGIDKTQYF. DNA of the CDR3: TGTGCTAGTGGTTCGGGAGGTATCGATAAGACCCAGTACTTC.

The rearrangement joins TRBV27 to TRBJ2-7, with a tentative D call TRBD1 (5 bases). The germline V gene has CDR1 MNHEY and CDR2 SMNVEV (reference sequence). With 6 bases removed from V and 3 bases from J, the gap between germline ends came to 18 bases. The CDR3 is made up of 15 amino acids. The CDR3 region is CASSRGTWTRYEQYF. Here the CDR3 DNA reads TGTGCCAGCAGCCGCGGCACTTGGACACGCTACGAGCAGTACTTC.

The chain is built from TRBV18 and TRBJ1-1; D ambiguous. Trimming took off 4 bases at V and 0 bases at J, with 9 bases between the two ends. CDR1 is KGHSH, CDR2 LQKENI, per germline. The CDR3 extends over 14 amino acids. The CDR3 bases are TGTGCCAGCTCACAACTTCTTCTGAACACTGAAGCTTTCTTT. Translating it yields CASSQLLLNTEAFF. Full variable domain (missing parts from reference TRBV18 and TRBJ1-1): NAGVMQNPRHLVRRRGQEARLRCSPMKGHSHVYWYRQLPEEGLKFMVYLQKENIIDESGMPKERFSAEFPKEGPSILRIQQVVRGDSAAYFCASSQLLLNTEAFFGQGTRLTVV.

This clone was seen just once. V usage is TRBV18 and J usage is TRBJ1-1; tentatively, D is TRBD1 (5 bases). V lost 5 bases to trimming and J lost 11 bases, with 12 bases between them. The CDR3 covers 11 residues. Germline V gene data show CDR1 as KGHSH and CDR2 as LQKENI. CDR3 coding DNA: TGTGCCAGCTCAACCGCAGGGTATGCTTTCTTT. Its protein is CASSTAGYAFF.

This clone was seen once. The V call is TRBV5-1, the J call TRBJ2-7; possible D gene TRBD2, 5 bases. CDR1 SGHRS and CDR2 YFSETQ come from the germline V gene. The CDR3 extends over 14 amino acids. V gave up 0 bases and J gave up 3 bases, with 10 bases separating them. CDR3 DNA sequence: TGCGCCAGCAGCTTGGGAGGGAGCGTCTACGAGCAGTACTTC. The encoded protein is CASSLGGSVYEQYF.

The J gene is TRBJ2-1, the V gene TRBV4-1; 12 nucleotides match TRBD2. The CDR3 extends over 18 amino acids. J gave up 6 bases and V 0 bases, and 9 bases lay outside the gene matches. Per the germline V gene, CDR1 is MGHRA and CDR2 is YSYEKL. CDR3 protein: CASSQDPRRGLAGNEQFF. The CDR3 DNA sequence: TGCGCCAGCAGCCAAGACCCCCGTAGGGGACTAGCGGGCAATGAGCAGTTCTTC.

J is TRBJ1-3 and V is TRBV18, with 12 bases lining up with TRBD1. J gave up 7 bases and V 3 bases, and 10 bases lay outside the gene matches. Per germline, CDR1 KGHSH and CDR2 LQKENI. The CDR3 is 17 amino acids. The CDR3 loop is CASSPTTGTGGRNTIYF. The CDR3 DNA sequence: TGTGCCAGCTCACCCACGACCGGGACAGGGGGCCGGAACACCATATATTTT. The variable domain in full, with the rest retrieved from reference TRBV18 and TRBJ1-3, is NAGVMQNPRHLVRRRGQEARLRCSPMKGHSHVYWYRQLPEEGLKFMVYLQKENIIDESGMPKERFSAEFPKEGPSILRIQQVVRGDSAAYFCASSPTTGTGGRNTIYFGEGSWLTVV.

J is TRBJ1-1 and V is TRBV11-2, with a tentative D call TRBD1 (6 bases). There are 13 residues in the CDR3. CDR1 SGHAT and CDR2 FQNNGV come from the germline V gene. Trimming stripped 5 bases from V and 4 bases from J, with 11 bases between. The CDR3 is CASSPMGATEAFF. CDR3 DNA sequence: TGTGCCAGCAGCCCCATGGGGGCCACTGAAGCTTTCTTT.

V gene TRBV6-2 or TRBV6-3 combines with J gene TRBJ1-5, with TRBD1 matching over 7 bases. The CDR3 loop spans 12 amino acids. The V segment lost 5 bases and the J segment 8 bases; nucleotides outside the gene matches: 3. The V gene's germline CDR1 is MNHEY and CDR2 SVGEGT. The CDR3 sequence: CASSPQGEPQHF. The CDR3 DNA is TGTGCCAGCAGTCCCCAGGGGGAGCCCCAGCATTTT.

The chain carries TRBV19 and TRBJ1-6; 7 bases align to TRBD1. This CDR3 is 14 amino acids long. Trimming at V came to 8 bases and at J to 9 bases, leaving 10 bases not matched to a gene. The germline CDR1 and CDR2 sequences are LNHDA and SQIVND (reference sequence). Written as DNA, the CDR3 is TGTGCCAGTTCTGTAACAGGGGCCGGTTCACCCCTCCACTTT. Protein sequence: CASSVTGAGSPLHF.

V is TRBV13 and J is TRBJ2-1; D might be TRBD2 (5 bases). Germline V gene data show CDR1 as PRHDT and CDR2 as FYEKMQ (reference sequence). This CDR3 region has 13 residues. V shed 5 bases and J shed 9 bases, with 14 bases lying between them. In nucleotides, the CDR3 is TGTGCCAGCAGCGCCCTACTAGGGTCTGAGCAGTTCTTC. As protein: CASSALLGSEQFF. Supplemented by reference TRBV13 and TRBJ2-1, the full variable domain reads AAGVIQSPRHLIKEKRETATLKCYPIPRHDTVYWYQQGPGQDPQFLISFYEKMQSDKGSIPDRFSAQQFSDYHSELNMSSLELGDSALYFCASSALLGSEQFFGPGTRLTVL.

The V gene is TRBV5-6, the J gene TRBJ2-1; D remains unclear. V gave up 4 bases and J gave up 0 bases, with 14 bases separating them. This CDR3 contains 16 residues. In germline, CDR1 is SGHDT, CDR2 YYEEEE. CDR3 region: CASSAVASNSYNEQFF. The CDR3 DNA is TGTGCCAGCAGCGCCGTCGCGTCCAACTCCTACAATGAGCAGTTCTTC.

The CDR3 protein is CASRSSSGNTIYF. CDR3 in DNA: TGTGCCAGCCGTTCCAGCTCTGGAAACACCATATATTTT. J is TRBJ1-3 and V is TRBV18; D is ambiguous. V was clipped by 8 bases and J by 0 bases, with 8 bases between them. The CDR3 has 13 amino acids. The germline CDR1 and CDR2 sequences are KGHSH and LQKENI. The full variable domain, its missing parts supplied by reference TRBV18 and TRBJ1-3, is NAGVMQNPRHLVRRRGQEARLRCSPMKGHSHVYWYRQLPEEGLKFMVYLQKENIIDESGMPKERFSAEFPKEGPSILRIQQVVRGDSAAYFCASRSSSGNTIYFGEGSWLTVV.

A few counts support this clone. Germline is not matched at one junction end, which may reflect a read error. CDR3 bases: TGTGCCAGCAGCCAAGACTCCCACGAGCAGTACTTC. Protein sequence: CASSQDSHEQYF. The chain has TRBV3-1 (or the pseudogene TRBV3-2) and TRBJ2-7; no clear D gene. Germline-derived CDR1 and CDR2 are LGHDT and YNNKEL (reference sequence). The CDR3 covers 12 residues.

This clone was observed a single time. J is TRBJ2-7 and V is TRBV28; 7 nucleotides agree with TRBD1. CDR3 length: 18 amino acids. Germline-derived CDR1 and CDR2 are MDHEN and SYDVKM. V shed 3 bases, J shed 2 bases, and the junction held 16 bases outside the gene matches. CDR3 loop: CASSFPLGTRQGAYEQYF. For the CDR3, the DNA is TGTGCCAGCAGTTTCCCCCTAGGGACAAGACAGGGTGCCTACGAGCAGTACTTC.

V usage is TRBV7-9 and J usage is TRBJ1-4; TRBD1 matches at 9 bases. Per the germline V gene, CDR1 is SEHNR and CDR2 is FQNEAQ (reference sequence). The CDR3 is 15 amino acids. The J segment lost 8 bases and the V segment lost 5 bases, leaving 9 bases of the junction unmatched. CDR3 protein: CASSIRTGVGEKLFF. The DNA of the CDR3 is TGTGCCAGCAGCATCAGGACAGGGGTTGGCGAAAAACTGTTTTTT.

V gene TRBV7-9 combines with J gene TRBJ1-5, with D unclear. The CDR3 totals 13 residues. Germline V CDR1 and CDR2: SEHNR, FQNEAQ (reference sequence). V lost 7 bases and J 2 bases, leaving 9 bases between the germline ends. The CDR3 loop is CASTLSGNQPQHF. CDR3 nucleotides: TGTGCCAGCACCCTGTCGGGCAATCAGCCCCAGCATTTT.

This clone was found once. V usage is TRBV28 and J usage is TRBJ1-2, with 7 nucleotides matching TRBD1. Looked up from germline, CDR1 is MDHEN and CDR2 is SYDVKM. CDR3 length: 14 amino acids. Trimming cost V 3 bases and J 3 bases; bases outside gene matches: 4. This CDR3 reads CASSLDRTYYGYTF. As DNA, the CDR3 is TGTGCCAGCAGTTTGGACAGGACGTACTATGGCTACACCTTC.